These 18 T cell receptor beta chains were sequenced from one sample in a study of T cells in Graves' hyperthyroidism and ophthalmopathy. Amplified TCR beta CDR3 regions derived from RNA transcripts. The HTBI primer set drove a first-round RT-PCR of the TCR CDR3. MiXCR, applied by TCRdb to the multiplex PCR reads, yields one record per CDR3 protein. Counted here are roughly 500,000 distinct CDR3 sequences, approximately 49% occurring once; the ten biggest clones make up around 47%. The sample comprised peripheral blood or thyroid tissue (not recorded which). These receptors came from an adult woman with Graves' disease, either hyperthyroidism or ophthalmopathy (not recorded which).

This clonotype has just a few counts. The chain links TRBV28 to TRBJ2-7, with D possibly matching TRBD1 (6 bases). V lost 3 bases and J lost 0, with 18 bases in between. The CDR3 sequence is 17 residues long. CDR1 and CDR2 from the germline V gene are MDHEN and SYDVKM. CDR3 bases: TGTGCCAGCAGTTTGGGTGGGGGACAACCTTCCTCCTACGAGCAGTACTTC. It encodes CASSLGGGQPSSYEQYF.

This clonotype was recorded many times. V gene TRBV20-1 combines with J gene TRBJ1-2; TRBD1 might be the D (6 bases). CDR3 size: 14 residues. The ends were cut back, 0 bases at V and 7 bases at J, with 15 bases in the middle. Germline lookup yields CDR1 DFQATT and CDR2 SNEGSKA (reference sequence). The CDR3 reads CSARDQRQVFGYTF. The CDR3 DNA reads as TGCAGTGCTAGAGACCAAAGACAGGTCTTTGGCTACACCTTC.

The V call is TRBV11-2, the J call TRBJ1-2, with D unresolved. V was clipped by 1 base and J by 7 bases, with 13 bases between them. CDR1 is SGHAT and CDR2 is FQNNGV in the germline V gene. This CDR3 region has 14 residues. The CDR3 region has the DNA TGTGCCAGCAGCTTAGTAGGGTCGGTACGTGGCTACACCTTC. Translating gives CASSLVGSVRGYTF.

This clonotype was found a few times. The chain recombines TRBV7-2 with TRBJ1-2, with 9 bases that match TRBD1. This CDR3 spans 13 amino acids. CDR1 is SGHTA, CDR2 FQGNSA, per germline. Trimming took 1 base from V and 7 from J; bases not matched to a gene: 1. DNA for the CDR3: TGTGCCAGCAGCTTAGGGACAGGGGCTGGCTACACCTTC. Translated, it gives CASSLGTGAGYTF.

This clonotype was detected many times. This CDR3 is CASSSQGDTQYF. The CDR3 DNA follows: TGTGCCAGCAGCTCACAGGGGGATACGCAGTATTTT. The chain couples TRBV7-9 to TRBJ2-3; TRBD1 matches at 7 bases. CDR3 length: 12 residues. V lost 4 bases and J lost 6; bases outside the gene matches: 1. Per germline, CDR1 SEHNR and CDR2 FQNEAQ (reference sequence).

This clonotype was found a few times. The rearrangement uses TRBV3-1 and TRBJ1-1; 7 bases fit TRBD1. With V trimmed by 6 bases and J by 4 bases, 14 bases remained unmatched. This CDR3 has 16 amino acids. The V gene's germline CDR1 is LGHDT and CDR2 YNNKEL (reference sequence). CDR3 in amino acids: CASSQIHRQGGTEAFF. In DNA, the CDR3 is TGTGCCAGCAGTCAGATTCATCGACAGGGTGGCACTGAAGCTTTCTTT. Supplemented by reference TRBV3-1 and TRBJ1-1, the full variable domain reads DTAVSQTPKYLVTQMGNDKSIKCEQNLGHDTMYWYKQDSKKFLKIMFSYNNKELIINETVPNRFSPKSPDKAHLNLHINSLELGDSAVYFCASSQIHRQGGTEAFFGQGTRLTVV.

The chain links TRBV5-1 to TRBJ2-5; tentatively, D is TRBD1 (6 bases). This CDR3 region has 15 residues. Per germline, CDR1 SGHRS and CDR2 YFSETQ. V was clipped by 0 bases and J by 5 bases, with 14 bases between them. The CDR3 nucleotides are TGCGCCAGCAGCTTGGACGGACAGACGGGGGAGACCCAGTACTTC. It codes for CASSLDGQTGETQYF.

This clonotype was counted many times. The chain joins TRBV2 to TRBJ2-7; tentative D call: TRBD1 (6 bases). Germline values: CDR1 SNHLY, CDR2 FYNNEI. There are 13 residues in the CDR3. Deletions cut 4 bases from V and 5 bases from J, with 12 bases between. CDR3 coding DNA: TGTGCCAGCAGTGTCCAGGGGATCGACGAGCAGTACTTC. Protein sequence: CASSVQGIDEQYF.

The rearrangement joins TRBV7-8 to TRBJ2-3; 12 bases map to TRBD2. V shed 1 base, J shed 5 bases, and the junction held 4 bases outside the gene matches. Germline values: CDR1 SGHVS, CDR2 FQNEAQ. The CDR3 is made up of 16 amino acids. The CDR3 DNA reads TGTGCCAGCAGCTTAGGGACTAGCGGGAACGGAGATACGCAGTATTTT. It codes for CASSLGTSGNGDTQYF.

This clonotype was picked up a small number of times. A much larger clone is a single base away; this may be a read error. V gene TRBV5-4 combines with J gene TRBJ2-5; D is perhaps TRBD1 (6 bases). Trimming removed 4 bases from V and 1 base from J, with 14 bases in between. The CDR3 covers 15 residues. Per germline, CDR1 SGHNT and CDR2 YYREEE (reference sequence). The CDR3 reads CASSGPGTTQETQYF. In DNA form, the CDR3 reads TGTGCCAGCAGCGGGCCGGGGACAACCCAAGAGACCCAGTACTTC. The whole variable domain, remainder taken from reference TRBV5-4 and TRBJ2-5, is ETGVTQSPTHLIKTRGQQVTLRCSSQSGHNTVSWYQQALGQGPQFIFQYYREEENGRGNFPPRFSGLQFPNYSSELNVNALELDDSALYLCASSGPGTTQETQYFGPGTRLLVL.

This clonotype appeared many times. The chain couples TRBV7-2 to TRBJ2-3, with 7 nucleotides matching TRBD2. The CDR3 runs to 14 residues. The trim removed 7 bases at V and 0 bases at J, leaving 4 bases unmatched. CDR1 and CDR2 (germline): SGHTA, FQGNSA. This chain's CDR3 is CASTAGLSTDTQYF. CDR3 nucleotide sequence: TGTGCCAGCACAGCGGGACTTAGCACAGATACGCAGTATTTT.

This clonotype was seen a few times. V usage is TRBV29-1 and J usage is TRBJ1-2, with D perhaps matching TRBD1 (5 bases). The CDR3 extends over 13 amino acids. CDR1 is SQVTM and CDR2 is ANQGSEA in the germline V gene. The V end was cut by 6 bases, the J end by 4 bases, with 15 bases between. CDR3 in amino acids: CSVSREMSYGYTF. CDR3 in DNA: TGCAGCGTCTCCAGGGAAATGAGCTATGGCTACACCTTC.

DNA of the CDR3: TGTGCCAGCAGTTCTCGGGACACGACAGGGGGATACCAAGAGACCCAGTACTTC. Translation gives CASSSRDTTGGYQETQYF. The V call is TRBV7-2, the J call TRBJ2-5, with TRBD1 identical over 9 bases. The V gene's germline CDR1 is SGHTA and CDR2 FQGNSA. The CDR3 is 18 amino acids. The junction had 14 bases not matched to a gene; V was cut back by 6 bases and J by 0 bases.

The CDR3 nucleotides are TGTGCCAGCAGTTACTCGCCTAGCGGGTCCGATACGCAGTATTTT. Amino acids: CASSYSPSGSDTQYF. The chain recombines TRBV6-5 with TRBJ2-3, with 8 nucleotides matching TRBD2. The V segment lost 0 bases and the J segment 6 bases; nucleotides outside the gene matches: 5. CDR1 is MNHEY and CDR2 is SVGAGI in the germline V gene. The CDR3 totals 15 residues.

At least ten counts were recorded for this clonotype. In DNA form, the CDR3 reads TGCAGTGCCGCAGGTTTATCGGGCTACGAGCAGTACTTC. This codes for CSAAGLSGYEQYF. The chain has TRBV20-1 and TRBJ2-7; the D is unclear. Germline V gene lookup returns CDR1 DFQATT and CDR2 SNEGSKA (reference sequence). CDR3 size: 13 residues. Trimming cost V 6 bases and J 3 bases, with 15 bases left between them.

This clonotype was recorded a few times. The chain combines TRBV10-3 with TRBJ2-7, with 7 bases matching TRBD1. Germline CDR1 is ENHRY and CDR2 is SYGVKD. The CDR3 extends over 16 amino acids. V lost 0 bases to trimming and J lost 7 bases; unmatched junction nucleotides: 12. In DNA form, the CDR3 reads TGTGCCATCAGTGAGTCGATAATAAGGGACAGAAGGGAGCAGTACTTC. As protein: CAISESIIRDRREQYF.

The gene calls are TRBV10-2 and TRBJ2-7; TRBD2 agrees at 7 bases. This CDR3 has 14 residues. From germline, CDR1 is WSHSY and CDR2 SAAADI. V shed 6 bases and J 5 bases; nucleotides not matched to a gene: 10. The CDR3 protein is CASSLMTSSHEQYF. The CDR3 DNA sequence: TGCGCCAGCAGCCTAATGACTAGCAGCCACGAGCAGTACTTC.

This clonotype showed up many times. The gene calls are TRBV7-8 and TRBJ1-5; possibly TRBD1 for D (5 bases). This CDR3 is built from 14 residues. The germline V gene encodes CDR1 SGHVS and CDR2 FQNEAQ. V shed 8 bases and J shed 3 bases, with 14 bases lying between them. The CDR3 loop is CASREGEINQPQHF. The CDR3 DNA is TGTGCCAGCCGGGAAGGGGAGATCAATCAGCCCCAGCATTTT.